This T cell receptor beta chain was identified in a study of cytomegalovirus exposure and HLA in healthy donors. In the PCR, 60 Vbeta and 13 Jbeta primers were used. Only in-frame clones appear in the TCRdb table, and some are missing; sequencing was by immunoSEQ multiplex PCR. This sample contains about 160,000 clones. This CDR3 is 14 amino acids long. The germline V gene has CDR1 MNHNS and CDR2 SASEGT. V lost 3 bases and J 4 bases, leaving 12 bases between the germline ends. The TCR originated in a man aged 30 to 45 in good health and CMV-seronegative. The V and J genes are TRBV6-1 and TRBJ1-2, with D perhaps TRBD1 (6 bases). Source material: PBMCs. The CDR3 spells CASSDVGAPYGYTF. The CDR3, as DNA: TGTGCCAGCAGTGATGTGGGGGCCCCCTATGGCTACACCTTC.